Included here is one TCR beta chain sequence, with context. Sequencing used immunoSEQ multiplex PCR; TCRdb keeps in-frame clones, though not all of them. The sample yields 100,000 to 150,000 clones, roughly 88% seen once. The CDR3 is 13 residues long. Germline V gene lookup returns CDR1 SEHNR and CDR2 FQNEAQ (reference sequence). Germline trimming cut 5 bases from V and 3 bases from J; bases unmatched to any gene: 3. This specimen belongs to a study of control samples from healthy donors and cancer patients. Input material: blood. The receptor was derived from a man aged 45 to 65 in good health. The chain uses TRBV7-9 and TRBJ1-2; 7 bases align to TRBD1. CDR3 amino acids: CASSLTGDYGYTF. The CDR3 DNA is TGTGCCAGCAGCCTTACAGGGGACTATGGCTACACCTTC.